A selection of T cell receptor beta chains follows, all from one sample in a study of Ad26.COV2.S vaccination and SARS-CoV-2 variants. The assay was immunoSEQ multiplex PCR, and TCRdb's table has in-frame clones only and misses some. The sample lists 300,000 to 350,000 clones, approximately 90% occurring once. Sequences were derived from peripheral blood, sampled in a trial of Ad26.COV2.S vaccine versus placebo. The receptors originated from a person between 18 and 59 years old who received the Ad26.COV2.S COVID-19 vaccine or a placebo. Both conserved end residues are trimmed from each CDR3.

v_call,cdr3_aa
TRBV5-1,ASSPGQGRPEAF
TRBV5-4,ASSLASKNTGELF
TRBV28,ASNTKTGVEGSPLH
TRBV2,ASRLGRTYEQY
TRBV6-5,ASSYGGVSYEQY
TRBV30,AWDSAGLHNNQPQH
TRBV7-8,ASSLGQRQGYT
TRBV4-1,ASSQQGTDTQY
TRBV3-1/TRBV3-2,ASSQAGADGELF
TRBV19,ASSRGAGELF
TRBV29-1,SVEGTSGASSYNEQF
TRBV9,ASSVGGRSEAF
TRBV7-9,ASSLGTGVGDTEAF
TRBV7-3,ASSLGQRINYGYT
TRBV5-1,ASSFLQGSSYEQY
TRBV5-6,ASSRWTGGGGELF
TRBV9,ASSVGGQVGAF
TRBV27,ASSLGGANTEAF
TRBV29-1,SVEDSGRYTGELF
TRBV7-3,ASSFAGGGDEQF
TRBV6-6,ASIPDYTDTQY
TRBV30,AWSVGGTGNQPQH
TRBV28,ASMTDRGTKNIQY